This T cell receptor beta chain was sequenced during a study of CD8 T cells in ankylosing spondylitis. Trimming removed 5 bases from V and 7 bases from J, with 17 bases in between. The CDR3 loop spans 14 amino acids. This clonotype showed up many times. What it binds is unknown. Quantitative barcoded 5'-RACE was used to prepare TCR beta libraries. MiXCR was run by TCRdb on the 5' RACE reads, yielding one entry per CDR3 protein. The data show 150,000 to 200,000 distinct CDR3 sequences, with 11% seen just once and almost 30% held by the top ten. Study-level findings and limits: A TCR beta motif made of under 10 highly homologous variants seemed typical of ankylosing spondylitis blood. Matched ankylosing spondylitis synovial fluid reportedly contained a significantly enriched population of disease-linked clones.

The TCR comes from a male donor with ankylosing spondylitis or in good health (not recorded which). The gene calls are TRBV12-3 or TRBV12-4 and TRBJ1-2; D remains ambiguous. Sequencing was performed on blood, either unsorted or a sorted T cell fraction (not recorded which). The CDR3 protein is CASSAPGLVSGYTF. The CDR3 nucleotides are TGTGCCAGCAGTGCCCCCGGGCTCGTAAGTGGCTACACCTTC.